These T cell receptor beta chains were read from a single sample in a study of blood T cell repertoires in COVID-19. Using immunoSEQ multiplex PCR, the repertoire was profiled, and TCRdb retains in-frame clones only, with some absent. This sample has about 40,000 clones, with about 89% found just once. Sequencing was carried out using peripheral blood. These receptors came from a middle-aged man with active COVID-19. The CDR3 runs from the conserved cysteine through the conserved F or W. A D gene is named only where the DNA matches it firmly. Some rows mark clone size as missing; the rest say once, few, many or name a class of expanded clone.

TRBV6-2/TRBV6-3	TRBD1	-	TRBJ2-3	TGTGCCAGCAACCCAATCAGGGGGATAAGCACAGATACGCAGTATTTT	CASNPIRGISTDTQYF
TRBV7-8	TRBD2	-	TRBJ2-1	TGTGCCAGCAGCTTCGGGAGGGCAGGGCCCTACAATGAGCAGTTCTTC	CASSFGRAGPYNEQFF
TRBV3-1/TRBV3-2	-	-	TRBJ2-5	TGTGCCAGCAGCTACAACCCGGCGGAGGGGGCAACCAGAGAGACCCAGTACTTC	CASSYNPAEGATRETQYF
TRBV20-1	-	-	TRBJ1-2	TGCAGTGGGAGGGTTCTCTATGGCTACACCTTC	CSGRVLYGYTF
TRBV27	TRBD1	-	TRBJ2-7	TGTGCCAGCAGTCCCCCCCTTGGGACAGCGATTTGGGAGCAGTACTTC	CASSPPLGTAIWEQYF
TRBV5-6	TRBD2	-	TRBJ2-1	TGTGCCAGCAGCTCGGGACTAGCGGCGTACAATGAGCAGTTCTTC	CASSSGLAAYNEQFF
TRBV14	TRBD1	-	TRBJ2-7	TGTGCCAGCAGCCAGTTACAGGGGTCTCGCTACGAGCAGTACTTC	CASSQLQGSRYEQYF
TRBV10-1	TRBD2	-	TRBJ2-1	TGCGCCAGCAGTGAAAGTAGCGGGAGCTCCTACAATGAGCAGTTCTTC	CASSESSGSSYNEQFF
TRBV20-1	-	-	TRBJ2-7	TGCAGTGCTAGTCCTGGCGGAGCCTCCTACGAGCAGTACTTC	CSASPGGASYEQYF
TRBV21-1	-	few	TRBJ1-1	TGTGCCAGCAGCGCTCGGGACAGTGAAGCTTTCTTT	CASSARDSEAFF
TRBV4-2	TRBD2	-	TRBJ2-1	TGTGCCAGCAGCCTATATAGCGGGAGCATATCCAATGAGCAGTTCTTC	CASSLYSGSISNEQFF
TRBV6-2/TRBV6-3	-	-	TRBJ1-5	TGTGCCAGCAATTACGGGCCGGGGGGGCGTCAGCATTTT	CASNYGPGGRQHF
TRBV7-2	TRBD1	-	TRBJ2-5	TGTGCCAGCAGCCTGGGACAGGGGGCAGGAGAGACCCAGTACTTC	CASSLGQGAGETQYF
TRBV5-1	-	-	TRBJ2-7	TGCGCCAGCAGCTACGGGAATTCCTACGAGCAGTACTTC	CASSYGNSYEQYF
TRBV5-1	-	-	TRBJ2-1	TGCGCCAGCAGCTTGGCGGGAGAGCCCTACAATGAGCAGTTCTTC	CASSLAGEPYNEQFF
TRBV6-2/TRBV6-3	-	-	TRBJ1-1	TGTGCCAGCAGTTGGGAGGGGCCAACTGAAGCTTTCTTT	CASSWEGPTEAFF
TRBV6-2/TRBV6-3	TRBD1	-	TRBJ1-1	TGTGCCAGCAGCAGTACAGGGGGTGAAGCTTTCTTT	CASSSTGGEAFF
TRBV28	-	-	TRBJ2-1	TGTGCCAGCAGTTCCCCCAGCCTGCAGACTGAGTTCTTC	CASSSPSLQTEFF
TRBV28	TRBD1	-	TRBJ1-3	TGTGCCACCCTCTTAACGGCGGGACAGACTTCTGGAAACACCATATATTTT	CATLLTAGQTSGNTIYF
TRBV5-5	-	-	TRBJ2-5	TGTGCCAGCAGCTGGGGGGACGGACCCGAGACCCAGTACTTC	CASSWGDGPETQYF
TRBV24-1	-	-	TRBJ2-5	TGTGCCACCGGTCAGAACCAAGAGACCCAGTACTTC	CATGQNQETQYF
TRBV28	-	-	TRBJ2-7	TGTGCCAGCTGCGGAGATAGCTCCTACGAGCAGTACTTC	CASCGDSSYEQYF
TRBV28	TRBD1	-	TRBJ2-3	TGTGCCAGCAGTCGGGACAGAAACACAGATACGCAGTATTTT	CASSRDRNTDTQYF
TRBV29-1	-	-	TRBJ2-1	TGCAGCGTTGAATGGACAGCGATCTCTGAGCAGTTCTTC	CSVEWTAISEQFF
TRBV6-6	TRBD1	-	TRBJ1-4	TGTGCCAGCAGGTTGACAGGGGATGAAAAACTGTTTTTT	CASRLTGDEKLFF
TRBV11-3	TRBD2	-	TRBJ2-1	TGTGCCAGCCGAGGGACTAGCAATGAGCAGTTCTTC	CASRGTSNEQFF
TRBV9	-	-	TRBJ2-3	TGTGCCAGCAGCGTATTCAGTGCTAGCACAGATACGCAGTATTTT	CASSVFSASTDTQYF
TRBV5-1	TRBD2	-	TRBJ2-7	TGCGCCAGCAGGAGGGGTTTCTTAGCGGGAGACCACGAGCAGTACTTC	CASRRGFLAGDHEQYF
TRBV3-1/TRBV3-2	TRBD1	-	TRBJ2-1	TGTGCCAGCAGCCTAGGGACAGGGAAAGATGAGCAGTTCTTC	CASSLGTGKDEQFF
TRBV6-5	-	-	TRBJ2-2	TGTGCCAGCAGTTACGGCAGATCCGGGGAGCTGTTTTTT	CASSYGRSGELFF
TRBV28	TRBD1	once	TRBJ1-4	TGTGCCAGCAGTTTATTGCAACAGGGGAAGCTGTTTTTT	CASSLLQQGKLFF
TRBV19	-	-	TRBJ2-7	TGTGCCAGTAGTATAGCATCTAGCGACTCCTACGAGCAGTACTTC	CASSIASSDSYEQYF
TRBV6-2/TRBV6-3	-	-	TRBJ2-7	TGTGCCAGCAGTTACGGGCGGGGCCCCCGGGAGCAGTACTTC	CASSYGRGPREQYF
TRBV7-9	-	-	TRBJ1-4	TGTGCCAGCAGGCGAGGGAGTAATGAAAAACTGTTTTTT	CASRRGSNEKLFF
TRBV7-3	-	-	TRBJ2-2	TGTGCCAGCAGCTTCCGGACAGTTCACCGGGGAGCTGTTTTT	CASSFRTVHRGAVF
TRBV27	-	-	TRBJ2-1	TGTGCCAGCAGTGTCTCCGGGACTGTGGACAATGAGCAGTTCTTC	CASSVSGTVDNEQFF
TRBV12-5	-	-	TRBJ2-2	TGTGCTAGTGGCTCCCTGAACACCGGGGAGCTGTTTTTT	CASGSLNTGELFF
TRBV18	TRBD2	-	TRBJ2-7	TGTGCCAGCTCACGAGGACTAGCGGGAGACGAGCAGTACTTC	CASSRGLAGDEQYF
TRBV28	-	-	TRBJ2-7	TGTGCCAGCAGTCCCCCCTGGAGGGAGAGGACCTACGAGCAGTACTTC	CASSPPWRERTYEQYF
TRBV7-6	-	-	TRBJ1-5	TGTGCCAGCAGCTCCAAGGCAGGGAACAATCAGCCCCAGCATTTT	CASSSKAGNNQPQHF
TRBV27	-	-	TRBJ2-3	TGTGCCAGCTCAGGTTATAACACAGATACGCAGTATTTT	CASSGYNTDTQYF
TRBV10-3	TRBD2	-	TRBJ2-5	TGTGCCATCATGGGGGGAGGGAGTGAGACCCAGTACTTC	CAIMGGGSETQYF
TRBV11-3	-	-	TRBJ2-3	TGTGCCAGCAGCGACACTATGGACAGCTTAGATACGCAGTATTTT	CASSDTMDSLDTQYF
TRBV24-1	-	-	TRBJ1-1	TGTGCCACCAGTGAGAGGGGCGGGGGTGAAGCTTTCTTT	CATSERGGGEAFF
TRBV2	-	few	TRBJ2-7	TGTGCCAGCAGTGAGTGGGGGCTAGCGGAACCCTACGAGCAGTACTTC	CASSEWGLAEPYEQYF
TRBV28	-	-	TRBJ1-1	TGTGCCAGCAGTTTTGGCCAGGTGAACACTGAAGCTTTCTTT	CASSFGQVNTEAFF
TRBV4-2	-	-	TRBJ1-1	TGTGCCAGCAGCCAAGAAGCGGGGACTGAAGCTTTCTTT	CASSQEAGTEAFF
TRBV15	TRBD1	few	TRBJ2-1	TGTGCCACCAGCAGGGGAGGGGACAGGGGAATCAATGAGCAGTTCTTC	CATSRGGDRGINEQFF
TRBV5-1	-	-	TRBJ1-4	TGCGCCAGCAGCCGAACAGGGCTGCATGAAAAACTGTTTTTT	CASSRTGLHEKLFF
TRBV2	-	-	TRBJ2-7	TGTGCCAGCAGGGCACAGGGGGGGGCTCCTGACGAGCAGTACTTC	CASRAQGGAPDEQYF
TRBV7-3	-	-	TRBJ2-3	TGTGCCAGCAGTTACAGGGCCAGGAGAGATACGCAGTATTTT	CASSYRARRDTQYF
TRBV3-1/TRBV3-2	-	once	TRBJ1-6	TGTGCCAGCAGCGCGGTTTGGAGCTCCTATAATTCACCCCTCCACTTT	CASSAVWSSYNSPLHF
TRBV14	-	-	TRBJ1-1	TGTGCCAGCAGCCAAGCAGACCGGAGGAACACTGAAGCTTTCTTT	CASSQADRRNTEAFF
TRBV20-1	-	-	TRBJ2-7	TGCAGTGCCTCTCGGGGGAACGAGCAGTACTTC	CSASRGNEQYF
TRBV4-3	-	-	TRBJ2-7	TGCGCCAGCAGCCAAGGACAGGAGCCCTACGAGCAGTACTTC	CASSQGQEPYEQYF